A single sample gave rise to the 14 T cell receptor beta chains below, sequenced in a study of cytotoxic CD8 clonotypes in ibrutinib-treated CLL. Data came from immunoSEQ multiplex PCR; TCRdb stores just in-frame clones and leaves some out. The sample carries roughly 250,000 clones, under 80% recorded once. This specimen was PBMCs, taken after 24 months of ibrutinib treatment. Receptors were obtained from a human donor with chronic lymphocytic leukemia.

V is TRBV28 and J is TRBJ2-3; D gene ambiguous. The V end lost 5 bases, the J end lost 0 bases, and 12 bases lay between the germline ends. The V gene's germline CDR1 is MDHEN and CDR2 SYDVKM. There are 15 residues in the CDR3. The chain's CDR3 is CASSPYPVSTDTQYF. The CDR3 bases are TGTGCCAGCAGTCCCTACCCTGTGAGCACAGATACGCAGTATTTT.

Regarding this clone: Sequence at one end of the junction differs from germline and may be a read error. The gene calls are TRBV7-7 and TRBJ2-1; a weak D match, TRBD2 (6 bases). CDR1 is SSHAT and CDR2 is FNYEAQ in the germline V gene (reference sequence). The CDR3 totals 14 residues. The CDR3 reads CASSRSQRDSMQFF. CDR3 bases: TGTGCTAGCAGCCGGTCCCAACGGGACTCTATGCAGTTCTTC.

The chain has TRBV7-9 and TRBJ2-1; 7 bases match TRBD2. Trimming cost V 5 bases and J 7 bases; bases outside gene matches: 20. Germline loops: CDR1 SEHNR, CDR2 FQNEAQ (reference sequence). This CDR3 has 18 amino acids. The CDR3 loop is CASSRLLARETRGNEQFF. The CDR3 nucleotides read TGTGCCAGCAGCCGATTACTAGCGAGAGAAACCCGCGGTAATGAGCAGTTCTTC. The full variable domain, its missing parts supplied by reference TRBV7-9 and TRBJ2-1, is DTGVSQNPRHKITKRGQNVTFRCDPISEHNRLYWYRQTLGQGPEFLTYFQNEAQLEKSRLLSDRFSAERPKGSFSTLEIQRTEQGDSAMYLCASSRLLARETRGNEQFFGPGTRLTVL.

This rearrangement joins TRBV7-9 to TRBJ2-1; 8 positions agree with TRBD2. Trimming took 4 bases from V and 0 from J; bases not matched to a gene: 8. Germline CDR1 and CDR2: SEHNR and FQNEAQ (reference sequence). The CDR3 sequence is 17 residues long. CDR3: CASSSTSGLSSYNEQFF. The CDR3, as DNA: TGTGCCAGCAGCTCCACTAGCGGATTGAGCTCCTACAATGAGCAGTTCTTC.

The gene calls are TRBV7-8 and TRBJ2-7, with D perhaps matching TRBD1 (5 bases). The CDR3 runs 14 residues. CDR1 is SGHVS and CDR2 is FQNEAQ in the germline V gene. Trimming shortened V by 0 bases and J by 6 bases, and 12 bases separated the two germline ends. CDR3 sequence reads: CASSLAQGGGEQYF. The CDR3 DNA reads TGTGCCAGCAGCTTAGCGCAGGGCGGTGGCGAGCAGTACTTC.

J is TRBJ1-3 and V is TRBV2, with D unclear. Germline CDR1 and CDR2: SNHLY and FYNNEI. The CDR3 contains 11 residues. The V gene lost 6 bases and the J gene lost 6 bases, with 6 bases spanning the gap. Here the CDR3 reads CASSVLNTIYF. The CDR3 nucleotides read TGTGCCAGCAGCGTCCTAAACACCATATATTTT.

Only one count was recorded for this clone. The chain couples TRBV28 to TRBJ2-6, with 8 nucleotides matching TRBD1. Germline V gives CDR1 MDHEN, CDR2 SYDVKM. V shed 8 bases and J 0 bases; nucleotides not matched to a gene: 9. This CDR3 region has 17 residues. In nucleotides, the CDR3 is TGTGCCAGCCGCTCTCAGGGGGCCCCCTCTGGGGCCAACGTCCTGACTTTC. Translation gives CASRSQGAPSGANVLTF.

This sequence joins TRBV5-1 and TRBJ2-3, with TRBD2 as a possible D gene (6 bases). This CDR3 is built from 14 residues. CDR1 SGHRS and CDR2 YFSETQ come from the germline V gene. The germline V and J ends were trimmed by 3 bases and 7 bases, with 15 bases remaining between them. The CDR3 loop is CASSWGEWGNTQYF. CDR3 sequence (DNA): TGCGCCAGCAGCTGGGGGGAATGGGGAAATACGCAGTATTTT.

As DNA, the CDR3 is TGTGCCAGCAGTGCGAGCGAGCGGTTCCTGGGCAATGAGCAGTTCTTC. Translation gives CASSASERFLGNEQFF. The chain uses TRBV28 and TRBJ2-1, with D possibly matching TRBD2 (5 bases). Germline V gene sequence: CDR1 MDHEN, CDR2 SYDVKM. The ends were cut back, 5 bases at V and 6 bases at J, with 20 bases in the middle. The CDR3 has 16 residues. Full variable domain (outside the CDR3, taken from reference TRBV28 and TRBJ2-1): DVKVTQSSRYLVKRTGEKVFLECVQDMDHENMFWYRQDPGLGLRLIYFSYDVKMKEKGDIPEGYSVSREKKERFSLILESASTNQTSMYLCASSASERFLGNEQFFGPGTRLTVL.

The CDR3 loop is CASSKNRGPYEQYF. In nucleotides, the CDR3 is TGTGCCAGCAGTAAAAACAGGGGGCCCTACGAGCAGTACTTC. The chain carries TRBV6-6 and TRBJ2-7, with 9 bases matching TRBD1. The CDR3 covers 14 residues. V gave up 5 bases and J gave up 2 bases; unmatched junction bases: 4. Germline CDR1 reads MNHNY; CDR2 reads SVGAGI (reference sequence).

The chain is built from TRBV9 and TRBJ2-3; 8 nucleotides match TRBD2. The CDR3 spans 15 residues. Germline V gene sequence: CDR1 SGDLS, CDR2 YYNGEE. The J segment lost 5 bases and the V segment lost 2 bases, leaving 7 bases of the junction unmatched. The CDR3 DNA is TGTGCCAGCAGCGTTGCAGCGGGAGACATAGATACGCAGTATTTT. Protein sequence: CASSVAAGDIDTQYF.

This sequence joins TRBV15 and TRBJ2-3; 11 positions agree with TRBD1. The J segment lost 4 bases and the V segment lost 5 bases, leaving 8 bases of the junction unmatched. CDR1 and CDR2 from the germline V gene are LNHNV and YYDKDF (reference sequence). This CDR3 is 16 amino acids long. CDR3 region: CATSAGQGAWADTQYF. The CDR3 nucleotides are TGTGCCACCAGCGCAGGACAGGGGGCCTGGGCAGATACGCAGTATTTT.

This clone was counted between two and nine times. This sequence joins TRBV7-2 and TRBJ2-1; D remains unclear. V was cut by 5 bases and J by 5 bases, with 13 bases left in between. This CDR3 is built from 14 residues. The germline V gene has CDR1 SGHTA and CDR2 FQGNSA. CDR3 DNA: TGTGCCAGCAGCACAATGATGGGCCACAATGAGCAGTTCTTC. Residues: CASSTMMGHNEQFF.

V usage is TRBV18 and J usage is TRBJ2-7; 7 bases agree with TRBD1. V lost 1 base and J lost 2; bases outside the gene matches: 14. Looked up from germline, CDR1 is KGHSH and CDR2 is LQKENI. CDR3 size: 18 residues. The CDR3 DNA is TGTGCCAGCTCACCACGGGTGAGTAGAGGGACAGAGGCCTACGAGCAGTACTTC. Translation gives CASSPRVSRGTEAYEQYF.